Shown below are 16 T cell receptor beta chains from a single sample sequenced in a study of T cell responses to AZD1222 COVID-19 vaccine. The table came from immunoSEQ multiplex PCR; TCRdb's copy has only in-frame clones and leaves some out. Among around 100,000 clones, about 90% were seen once, and the ten largest hold 2% to 2.5%. The input for sequencing was peripheral blood, taken 28 days after the second AZD1222 dose. The receptors stem from an adult who received the AZD1222 COVID-19 vaccine.

The chain carries TRBV29-1 and TRBJ2-2; 7 positions agree with TRBD1. This CDR3 spans 15 amino acids. J gave up 5 bases and V 6 bases, and 12 bases lay outside the gene matches. The germline gives CDR1 SQVTM, CDR2 ANQGSEA. The CDR3 nucleotides read TGCAGCGTCCTACAGGGGCGTGAAGGGACCGGGGAGCTGTTTTTT. Translated: CSVLQGREGTGELFF.

The J gene is TRBJ2-6, the V gene TRBV6-4; no reliable D call. V lost 6 bases and J lost 1, with 13 bases in between. The CDR3 sequence is 16 residues long. Germline V gives CDR1 MRHNA, CDR2 SNTAGT. In nucleotides, the CDR3 is TGTGCCAGCAGCCCAGAGGTAGATTCTGGGGCCAACGTCCTGACTTTC. Protein product: CASSPEVDSGANVLTF.

The genes are TRBV6-4 and TRBJ1-1; 7 bases map to TRBD1. The CDR3 runs to 15 residues. Germline loops: CDR1 MRHNA, CDR2 SNTAGT. V shed 10 bases, J shed 1 base, and the junction held 12 bases outside the gene matches. In nucleotides, the CDR3 is TGTGCCAACCCCGCGGAGGGGACAGAGAACACTGAAGCTTTCTTT. Encoded protein: CANPAEGTENTEAFF.

For the CDR3, the DNA is TGTGCCTGGTCGGGCACACGGATGAAACTGTTTTTT. Its translation: CAWSGTRMKLFF. The chain combines TRBV30 with TRBJ1-4, with D hard to call. Germline-derived CDR1 and CDR2 are GTSNPN and SVGIG (reference sequence). Trimming took off 5 bases at V and 11 bases at J, with 15 bases between the two ends. CDR3 length: 12 amino acids. Together with reference TRBV30 and TRBJ1-4, the CDR3 gives the full variable domain: SQTIHQWPATLVQPVGSPLSLECTVEGTSNPNLYWYRQAAGRGLQLLFYSVGIGQISSEVPQNLSASRPQDRQFILSSKKLLLSDSGFYLCAWSGTRMKLFFGSGTQLSVL.

V gene TRBV4-2 combines with J gene TRBJ1-4, with a possible D match to TRBD1 (6 bases). V was pared by 1 base and J by 4 bases, with 10 bases between. Germline CDR1 LGHNA, CDR2 YNFKEQ. The CDR3 consists of 15 residues. The CDR3 nucleotides read TGTGCCAGCAGCCAAGGGGAGGGGGGTAATGAAAAACTGTTTTTT. Residues: CASSQGEGGNEKLFF.

The V and J genes are TRBV3-1 (or the pseudogene TRBV3-2) and TRBJ1-4; D possibly corresponds to TRBD1 (6 bases). Germline values: CDR1 LGHDT, CDR2 YNNKEL (reference sequence). With 5 bases removed from V and 3 bases from J, the gap between germline ends came to 10 bases. The CDR3 extends over 14 amino acids. The CDR3 DNA is TGTGCCAGCAGCGACAGGAGTCCTAATGAAAAACTGTTTTTT. Translated, it gives CASSDRSPNEKLFF.

This chain connects TRBV9 to TRBJ1-2, with D perhaps TRBD1 (5 bases). The CDR3 runs 13 residues. Germline V gene sequence: CDR1 SGDLS, CDR2 YYNGEE. Trimming took 3 bases from V and 2 from J, leaving 8 bases between them. The CDR3 DNA reads as TGTGCCAGCAGCGCCGACAGAAACTATGGCTACACCTTC. It translates to CASSADRNYGYTF.

Notes on this clone: At one end the junction does not follow the germline gene, possibly because of a read error. The chain is built from TRBV5-4 and TRBJ2-7; a weak D match, TRBD2 (6 bases). The CDR3 totals 14 residues. CDR1 and CDR2 (germline): SGHNT, YYREEE (reference sequence). The CDR3 coding sequence is TGTGCCAGCAGCTCGCGGGACGGCTCCCACGAGCAGTACTTC. This translates into CASSSRDGSHEQYF.

The chain links TRBV7-8 to TRBJ1-5; D gene unclear. The CDR3 consists of 13 residues. CDR1 is SGHVS, CDR2 FQNEAQ, per germline. Trimming stripped 3 bases from V and 11 bases from J, with 14 bases between. The CDR3 DNA is TGTGCCAGCAGCTTTTTCCCCACCTTGTCCCAGCATTTT. Protein sequence: CASSFFPTLSQHF. The full variable domain, completed using reference TRBV7-8 and TRBJ1-5, is GAGVSQSPRYKVAKRGQDVALRCDPISGHVSLFWYQQALGQGPEFLTYFQNEAQLDKSGLPSDRFFAERPEGSVSTLKIQRTQQEDSAVYLCASSFFPTLSQHFGDGTRLSIL.

In its sample, this clone was seen once. The chain combines TRBV2 with TRBJ1-6, with D perhaps matching TRBD1 (5 bases). Germline V gene data show CDR1 as SNHLY and CDR2 as FYNNEI. With 4 bases removed from V and 8 bases from J, the gap between germline ends came to 24 bases. There are 18 residues in the CDR3. Here the CDR3 reads CASSAPRGEGTVYSPLHF. Here the CDR3 DNA reads TGTGCCAGCAGTGCCCCTAGAGGCGAGGGGACGGTATATTCACCCCTCCACTTT.

The chain uses TRBV2 and TRBJ2-6, with D possibly matching TRBD1 (5 bases). CDR3 length equals 15 residues. The V gene lost 3 bases and the J gene lost 8 bases, with 14 bases spanning the gap. The germline V gene encodes CDR1 SNHLY and CDR2 FYNNEI. The CDR3 nucleotides read TGTGCCAGCAGTGATATTTTAGGGGAACCCAACGTCCTGACTTTC. It is translated as CASSDILGEPNVLTF.

The chain joins TRBV21-1 to TRBJ1-2. TRBV21-1 constitutes a pseudogene. The CDR3 sequence is 17 residues long. CDR3 amino acids: CASSPGGFLPLNYGYTF. The CDR3 DNA reads TGTGCCAGCAGCCCGGGGGGCTTCCTTCCCCTTAACTATGGCTACACCTTC.

The CDR3 nucleotides read TGTGCCAGCAGTTTCAGGGGGCACGCTTCCGTTAACACTGAAGCTTTCTTT. This translates into CASSFRGHASVNTEAFF. V and J are TRBV27 and TRBJ1-1, with 8 bases lining up with TRBD1. This CDR3 is built from 17 residues. Germline V gene sequence: CDR1 MNHEY, CDR2 SMNVEV (reference sequence). V shed 3 bases, J shed 2 bases, and the junction held 11 bases outside the gene matches.

The genes are TRBV2 and TRBJ2-7; D could derive from TRBD1 or TRBD2 (5 bases each). V lost 0 bases to trimming and J lost 2 bases, with 5 bases between them. Germline CDR1 reads SNHLY; CDR2 reads FYNNEI. This CDR3 has 13 residues. The CDR3 bases are TGTGCCAGCAGTGAAGCGGGGGCCTACGAGCAGTACTTC. Its protein is CASSEAGAYEQYF.

This chain links TRBV21-1 with TRBJ2-4; the table's D call, TRBD1, was not checked against the DNA. TRBV21-1 is a known pseudogene. This CDR3 has 16 amino acids. The CDR3: CASSRPDRGKKNIQYF. In DNA form, the CDR3 reads TGTGCCAGCTCACGCCCGGACAGGGGGAAAAAAAACATTCAGTACTTC.

The chain is built from TRBV29-1 and TRBJ1-2, with D hard to call. The CDR3 runs 12 residues. Germline V gene data show CDR1 as SQVTM and CDR2 as ANQGSEA. V was clipped by 6 bases and J by 4 bases, with 12 bases between them. CDR3 bases: TGCAGCGTCGCCAGGACGGGCTATGGCTACACCTTC. It yields the protein CSVARTGYGYTF.